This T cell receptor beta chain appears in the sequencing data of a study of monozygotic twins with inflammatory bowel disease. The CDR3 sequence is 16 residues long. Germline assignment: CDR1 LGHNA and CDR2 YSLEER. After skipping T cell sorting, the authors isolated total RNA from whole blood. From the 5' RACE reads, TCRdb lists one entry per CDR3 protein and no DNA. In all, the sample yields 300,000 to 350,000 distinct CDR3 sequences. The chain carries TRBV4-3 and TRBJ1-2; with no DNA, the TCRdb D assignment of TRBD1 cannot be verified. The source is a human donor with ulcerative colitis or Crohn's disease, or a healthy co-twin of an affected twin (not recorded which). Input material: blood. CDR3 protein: CASSREQGSLHYGYTF.